This T cell receptor beta chain was retrieved from a study of blood T cell repertoires in COVID-19. At the level of the study: COVID-19 samples from acute and convalescent phases originated in the United States, Italy and Spain.

Methods used by the authors: Amplification of reference gene primers was used by the study to estimate nucleated cell counts. Only in-frame clones appear in the TCRdb table, and some are missing; sequencing was by immunoSEQ multiplex PCR. The DNA was the basis for D and trimming; V, J and clone size are from that table. The data show 170,000 or so clones, roughly four fifths seen once. The germline V gene encodes CDR1 LNHNV and CDR2 YYDKDF (reference sequence). Trimming shortened V by 6 bases and J by 4 bases, and 11 bases separated the two germline ends. The CDR3 is made up of 13 amino acids. Seattle cases were enrolled at active infection and followed longitudinally.

Sequences were obtained from peripheral blood. V and J are TRBV15 and TRBJ2-3, with TRBD1 as a possible D gene (6 bases). This receptor was identified in a woman in her 70s with COVID-19, enrolled during active disease. CDR3 protein: CATRTGTPDTQYF. The CDR3 nucleotides are TGTGCCACCAGGACAGGAACCCCAGATACGCAGTATTTT.